A selection of T cell receptor beta chains follows, all from one sample in a study of blood T cells in healthy people across ages. TCRdb redid the calling of the 5' RACE reads with MiXCR, one entry per CDR3 protein. The repertoire includes roughly 800,000 distinct CDR3 sequences, 55% to 70% of them detected once, and over 20% sits in the top ten. Sequenced: blood. The receptors here all came from a man aged 30 to 45 in good health. CDR3s leave out the opening cysteine and the closing phenylalanine or tryptophan. A D gene is named only where the DNA matches it firmly.

d_gene: NA; v_gene: TRBV15; j_gene: TRBJ2-5; CDR3aa: ATSRYRTGQETQY
d_gene: NA; v_gene: TRBV6-2/TRBV6-3; j_gene: TRBJ2-1; CDR3aa: AAGGLSLAYNEQF
d_gene: TRBD2; v_gene: TRBV20-1; j_gene: TRBJ2-3; CDR3aa: SAKAGGADTQY
d_gene: TRBD1; v_gene: TRBV20-1; j_gene: TRBJ2-2; CDR3aa: SAPGGQGYTGELF
d_gene: NA; v_gene: TRBV4-2; j_gene: TRBJ2-1; CDR3aa: ASSLFNGDFYNEQF
d_gene: TRBD2; v_gene: TRBV29-1; j_gene: TRBJ2-1; CDR3aa: GASPASGGNSGSGEQF
d_gene: NA; v_gene: TRBV29-1; j_gene: TRBJ2-7; CDR3aa: SVVDPGHKEQY
d_gene: NA; v_gene: TRBV5-8; j_gene: TRBJ1-5; CDR3aa: ASSVGIFNQPQH
d_gene: TRBD2; v_gene: TRBV7-9; j_gene: NA; CDR3aa: ASSLGTSGSRQNYEQY
d_gene: NA; v_gene: TRBV25-1; j_gene: TRBJ2-1; CDR3aa: ASSGAILGEQF
d_gene: NA; v_gene: TRBV11-2; j_gene: TRBJ2-3; CDR3aa: ASSLSWTGTDTQY
d_gene: NA; v_gene: TRBV5-1; j_gene: TRBJ2-3; CDR3aa: ASSLAVATDTQY
d_gene: TRBD2; v_gene: TRBV6-1; j_gene: TRBJ2-7; CDR3aa: ASSEIVRGGLYEQY
d_gene: TRBD2; v_gene: TRBV7-2; j_gene: TRBJ2-5; CDR3aa: ASSPSAGAWETQY
d_gene: NA; v_gene: TRBV9; j_gene: TRBJ2-5; CDR3aa: ASSVGGALLYQETQY
d_gene: TRBD2; v_gene: TRBV7-9; j_gene: NA; CDR3aa: ASSFSRTSGSETQY
d_gene: NA; v_gene: TRBV6-6; j_gene: TRBJ1-2; CDR3aa: ASRREGYT
d_gene: TRBD2; v_gene: TRBV29-1; j_gene: TRBJ2-1; CDR3aa: SVLIAGGDEQF
d_gene: NA; v_gene: TRBV5-1; j_gene: NA; CDR3aa: ASSGSETLETQY
d_gene: TRBD1; v_gene: TRBV4-3; j_gene: TRBJ1-4; CDR3aa: ASSQDPLGQAKLF
d_gene: NA; v_gene: TRBV28; j_gene: TRBJ2-5; CDR3aa: ASSSGTPSGETQY
d_gene: NA; v_gene: TRBV12-3/TRBV12-4; j_gene: TRBJ2-7; CDR3aa: ASSLAARDEQY
d_gene: NA; v_gene: TRBV2; j_gene: TRBJ2-7; CDR3aa: ASFTTSSNSYEQY
d_gene: TRBD2; v_gene: TRBV11-1; j_gene: TRBJ2-3; CDR3aa: ASSPGLGSTDTQY
d_gene: NA; v_gene: TRBV5-1; j_gene: TRBJ1-2; CDR3aa: ASSTGSPNYGYT
d_gene: TRBD2; v_gene: TRBV7-2; j_gene: TRBJ2-1; CDR3aa: ASIRGGQLYNEQF
d_gene: TRBD1; v_gene: TRBV6-5; j_gene: TRBJ1-4; CDR3aa: ASSYSGTGRANEKLF
d_gene: NA; v_gene: TRBV6-2/TRBV6-3; j_gene: TRBJ2-3; CDR3aa: ASGGLMKGTQY
d_gene: NA; v_gene: TRBV11-2; j_gene: TRBJ2-7; CDR3aa: ASSPLGSTEQY
d_gene: NA; v_gene: TRBV5-1; j_gene: TRBJ2-3; CDR3aa: ASSLATQGDTQY
d_gene: TRBD1; v_gene: TRBV6-2/TRBV6-3; j_gene: TRBJ1-1; CDR3aa: ASSKNRGRTTEAF
d_gene: NA; v_gene: TRBV5-6; j_gene: TRBJ2-7; CDR3aa: ASSTGAGHEQY
d_gene: NA; v_gene: TRBV20-1; j_gene: TRBJ2-7; CDR3aa: SARAPGYEQY
d_gene: TRBD2; v_gene: TRBV3-1; j_gene: TRBJ2-4; CDR3aa: ASSQQREGYYGQY
d_gene: NA; v_gene: TRBV5-1; j_gene: TRBJ1-2; CDR3aa: ASSLGETNYGYT
d_gene: TRBD1; v_gene: TRBV7-8; j_gene: TRBJ2-4; CDR3aa: ASSLGTGVGEQY
d_gene: NA; v_gene: TRBV6-5; j_gene: TRBJ2-5; CDR3aa: ASSYLTVQY
d_gene: NA; v_gene: TRBV3-1; j_gene: TRBJ2-1; CDR3aa: ASSIGGEQF
d_gene: NA; v_gene: TRBV12-3/TRBV12-4; j_gene: TRBJ2-1; CDR3aa: ASSLSAGSYFDEQF
d_gene: TRBD1; v_gene: TRBV7-2; j_gene: TRBJ2-7; CDR3aa: ASSPHTGVYEQY
d_gene: NA; v_gene: TRBV3-1; j_gene: TRBJ2-6; CDR3aa: ASSEAFSGANVLT
d_gene: NA; v_gene: TRBV2; j_gene: TRBJ2-7; CDR3aa: ASSEETGYEQY
d_gene: NA; v_gene: TRBV25-1; j_gene: TRBJ1-2; CDR3aa: AGSDRWAAGHYGYT
d_gene: NA; v_gene: TRBV5-1; j_gene: TRBJ2-3; CDR3aa: ASGLVPEADTQY
d_gene: TRBD2; v_gene: TRBV20-1; j_gene: TRBJ2-1; CDR3aa: SARELASGEDNEQF
d_gene: NA; v_gene: TRBV20-1; j_gene: TRBJ2-7; CDR3aa: SARDPLGGSSYEQY
d_gene: TRBD1; v_gene: TRBV4-1; j_gene: TRBJ2-1; CDR3aa: ASSQGHGQGAYNEQF
d_gene: TRBD2; v_gene: TRBV20-1; j_gene: TRBJ2-3; CDR3aa: SARTSSGYTDTQY
d_gene: TRBD2; v_gene: TRBV7-2; j_gene: TRBJ2-1; CDR3aa: ASSWGGGDNEQF
d_gene: TRBD2; v_gene: TRBV5-1; j_gene: TRBJ2-1; CDR3aa: ASKTSGGSYNEQF
d_gene: NA; v_gene: TRBV20-1; j_gene: TRBJ1-2; CDR3aa: SVRWEVGYGYT
d_gene: NA; v_gene: TRBV6-1; j_gene: TRBJ2-2; CDR3aa: ASSDYTGELF
d_gene: NA; v_gene: TRBV20-1; j_gene: TRBJ2-7; CDR3aa: SAREVNGGSYEQY
d_gene: NA; v_gene: TRBV4-2; j_gene: TRBJ2-5; CDR3aa: ASRGSGLETQY
d_gene: NA; v_gene: TRBV20-1; j_gene: TRBJ1-1; CDR3aa: SARPPGRTTEAF
d_gene: NA; v_gene: TRBV10-3; j_gene: NA; CDR3aa: AIMALGSEQY
d_gene: TRBD2; v_gene: TRBV3-1; j_gene: TRBJ2-5; CDR3aa: ASVAGDQETQY